This passage covers 26 T cell receptor beta chains from one sample sequenced in a study of radiation and T cells in renal cell carcinoma. The assay was immunoSEQ multiplex PCR, and TCRdb's table has in-frame clones only and misses some. The profile covers roughly 120,000 clones, with 75% to 90% appearing a single time and under 2.5% taken by the ten largest. This sample's time point: blood 2 weeks post-SBRT. Treatment of the sample: 15 Gy SBRT to primary tumor, nephrectomy 4 weeks later. The sequencing used blood, collected from a patient whose treatment included radiotherapy and nephrectomy. The receptor source for this set is a woman aged 55-70 years with renal cell carcinoma.

In the case of this clone: One end of the junction is discordant with germline, which a read error may explain. This chain uses TRBV7-7 with TRBJ2-7; 7 bases agree with TRBD1. The CDR3 is made up of 13 amino acids. Germline V gene sequence: CDR1 SSHAT, CDR2 FNYEAQ (reference sequence). CDR3 nucleotide sequence: TGTGCTAGCAGCCTTAGGACAGGCGAGGAGCAGTACTTC. The encoded protein is CASSLRTGEEQYF.

The chain recombines TRBV6-5 with TRBJ2-1; 9 bases agree with TRBD2. Germline CDR1 MNHEY, CDR2 SVGAGI. CDR3 length: 15 amino acids. J gave up 0 bases and V 7 bases, and 4 bases lay outside the gene matches. In DNA form, the CDR3 reads TGTGCCAGCAAACAGACTAGCGGCTCCTACAATGAGCAGTTCTTC. Translating it yields CASKQTSGSYNEQFF.

This rearrangement joins TRBV5-1 to TRBJ1-6; D may be TRBD1 (6 bases). Germline-derived CDR1 and CDR2 are SGHRS and YFSETQ. The CDR3 is 14 residues long. Trimming removed 3 bases at V and 7 bases at J, with 11 bases between. CDR3 in DNA: TGCGCCAGCAGCTACGAAAGGGGGAATTCACCCCTCCACTTT. As protein: CASSYERGNSPLHF.

The V call is TRBV9, the J call TRBJ1-2; D remains ambiguous. Trimming cost V 3 bases and J 5 bases, with 17 bases left between them. This CDR3 has 15 residues. CDR1 SGDLS and CDR2 YYNGEE come from the germline V gene. The CDR3 region has the DNA TGTGCCAGCAGCGCTAGTCCTCGGCAGAATTATGGCTACACCTTC. Translating it yields CASSASPRQNYGYTF.

The chain has TRBV2 and TRBJ2-5; D ambiguous. Looked up from germline, CDR1 is SNHLY and CDR2 is FYNNEI. The CDR3 sequence is 11 residues long. Trimming shortened V by 6 bases and J by 4 bases, and 6 bases separated the two germline ends. The CDR3 sequence is CASRALETQYF. DNA for the CDR3: TGTGCCAGCAGGGCTCTAGAGACCCAGTACTTC.

The rearrangement uses TRBV11-2 and TRBJ2-2; D is uncertain. This CDR3 is built from 16 residues. V lost 5 bases and J lost 1, with 14 bases in between. Germline V lookup: CDR1 SGHAT, CDR2 FQNNGV. DNA of the CDR3: TGTGCCAGCAGCGTCTCGGTCCTTATGAACACCGGGGAGCTGTTTTTT. Translated, it gives CASSVSVLMNTGELFF.

V is TRBV18 and J is TRBJ2-3, with D tentatively TRBD1 or TRBD2 (5 bases each). The CDR3 is 15 amino acids. The V and J ends lost 2 bases and 6 bases respectively, with 15 bases between them. Germline CDR1 is KGHSH and CDR2 is LQKENI. The CDR3 sequence is CASSPSGPGTDTQYF. CDR3 in DNA: TGTGCCAGCTCACCATCGGGCCCAGGGACCGATACGCAGTATTTT.

The genes are TRBV5-1 and TRBJ2-1; the D is unclear. Germline V gives CDR1 SGHRS, CDR2 YFSETQ. V gave up 6 bases and J gave up 5 bases, with 15 bases separating them. There are 14 residues in the CDR3. The CDR3 sequence is CASNGVMGHNEQFF. The CDR3 DNA follows: TGCGCCAGCAACGGAGTGATGGGCCACAATGAGCAGTTCTTC.

V is TRBV4-3 and J is TRBJ2-1, with no clear D. Trimming took off 2 bases at V and 9 bases at J, with 8 bases between the two ends. This CDR3 is built from 12 residues. Germline CDR1 reads LGHNA; CDR2 reads YSLEER. CDR3 sequence: CASSQTPSEQFF. CDR3 DNA sequence: TGCGCCAGCAGCCAAACGCCTAGTGAGCAGTTCTTC.

This clone was counted a single time. The V gene is TRBV30, the J gene TRBJ1-3; no reliable D call. The germline gives CDR1 GTSNPN, CDR2 SVGIG (reference sequence). V lost 4 bases to trimming and J lost 1 base, with 17 bases between them. The CDR3 covers 16 residues. The DNA for the CDR3 is TGTGCCTGGAATCGGAGGGTCGCTGTGTCTGGAAACACCATATATTTT. It yields the protein CAWNRRVAVSGNTIYF.

The rearrangement joins TRBV28 to TRBJ1-5; TRBD1 might be the D (5 bases). The germline V gene has CDR1 MDHEN and CDR2 SYDVKM. The ends were cut back, 4 bases at V and 1 base at J, with 8 bases in the middle. CDR3 length equals 14 residues. CDR3 protein: CASSWQGSNQPQHF. CDR3 sequence (DNA): TGTGCCAGCAGTTGGCAGGGAAGCAATCAGCCCCAGCATTTT.

V and J are TRBV28 and TRBJ2-7; D uncertain. The CDR3 is 14 amino acids. Germline CDR1 reads MDHEN; CDR2 reads SYDVKM. V gave up 6 bases and J gave up 0 bases, with 12 bases separating them. In DNA, the CDR3 is TGTGCCAGCAGGCCTACAAGGAGCTCCTACGAGCAGTACTTC. Translating it yields CASRPTRSSYEQYF.

The gene calls are TRBV28 and TRBJ1-1; D might be TRBD1 (5 bases). The V and J ends lost 8 bases and 2 bases respectively, with 15 bases between them. The CDR3 runs to 14 residues. CDR1 and CDR2 (germline): MDHEN, SYDVKM. The CDR3 DNA reads TGTGCCAGCGGTCCTCCAGGGTTCAACACTGAAGCTTTCTTT. Its translation: CASGPPGFNTEAFF.

CDR3 bases: TGTGCCAGCAGCTTATCCCTTCAGGGAGGCGAGCAGTACTTC. Protein product: CASSLSLQGGEQYF. The chain combines TRBV7-8 with TRBJ2-7; a weak D match, TRBD2 (6 bases). This CDR3 has 14 amino acids. Trimming shortened V by 2 bases and J by 6 bases, and 14 bases separated the two germline ends. CDR1 and CDR2 (germline): SGHVS, FQNEAQ. The full variable domain, completed using reference TRBV7-8 and TRBJ2-7, is GAGVSQSPRYKVAKRGQDVALRCDPISGHVSLFWYQQALGQGPEFLTYFQNEAQLDKSGLPSDRFFAERPEGSVSTLKIQRTQQEDSAVYLCASSLSLQGGEQYFGPGTRLTVT.

The rearrangement links TRBV7-9 to TRBJ2-7; the D gene is possibly TRBD1 (5 bases). The CDR3 runs to 15 residues. V was pared by 5 bases and J by 6 bases, with 20 bases between. Germline assignment: CDR1 SEHNR and CDR2 FQNEAQ (reference sequence). The CDR3 bases are TGTGCCAGCAGCGACCGTGGGTCAAAAGGGGCCGAGCAGTACTTC. The encoded protein is CASSDRGSKGAEQYF.

The chain is built from TRBV28 and TRBJ2-2, with unresolved D. Germline V gives CDR1 MDHEN, CDR2 SYDVKM. This CDR3 has 15 amino acids. The ends were cut back, 0 bases at V and 3 bases at J, with 8 bases in the middle. The CDR3 loop reads CASSLWGSDTGELFF. In nucleotides, the CDR3 is TGTGCCAGCAGTTTATGGGGTTCGGACACCGGGGAGCTGTTTTTT.

The V gene is TRBV4-1, the J gene TRBJ2-5; D call uncertain. Gene TRBJ2-7 matches the end of the DNA better, so the J call may be wrong. The CDR3 runs to 13 residues. CDR1 is MGHRA and CDR2 is YSYEKL in the germline V gene. The CDR3 region has the DNA TGCGCCAGCAGCCAAAGGCTACAATACGAGCAGTACTTC. This codes for CASSQRLQYEQYF.

The V and J genes are TRBV29-1 and TRBJ1-1; D unclear. The CDR3 is 13 residues long. Trimming removed 7 bases from V and 1 base from J, with 13 bases in between. CDR1 is SQVTM, CDR2 ANQGSEA, per germline. In nucleotides, the CDR3 is TGCAGCGGGCTAGTCGGATGGAACACTGAAGCTTTCTTT. Its protein product is CSGLVGWNTEAFF.

The gene calls are TRBV27 and TRBJ2-2, with D possibly matching TRBD1 (6 bases). The CDR3 totals 16 residues. Germline CDR1 is MNHEY and CDR2 is SMNVEV (reference sequence). Trimming removed 5 bases from V and 8 bases from J, with 21 bases in between. For the CDR3, the DNA is TGTGCCAGCAGTCATACCTTACCCACAGGGCCAGGGGAGCTGTTTTTT. This sequence encodes CASSHTLPTGPGELFF.

This clone has just a few counts. This rearrangement joins TRBV29-1 to TRBJ1-2; D is unclear. The CDR3 loop spans 13 amino acids. Germline CDR1 is SQVTM and CDR2 is ANQGSEA. V gave up 7 bases and J gave up 3 bases, with 15 bases separating them. The CDR3 sequence is CSAFVWADYGYTF. For the CDR3, the DNA is TGCAGCGCCTTCGTATGGGCAGACTATGGCTACACCTTC.

The chain couples TRBV7-9 to TRBJ1-2; 11 bases fit TRBD1. Losses at the gene ends were 2 bases for V and 7 bases for J; bases not matched to a gene: 12. The CDR3 extends over 17 amino acids. Germline loops: CDR1 SEHNR, CDR2 FQNEAQ (reference sequence). The DNA for the CDR3 is TGTGCCAGCAGCTTACCTTCCGGACAGGGGGCGTATGGTGGCTACACCTTC. Translating gives CASSLPSGQGAYGGYTF.

This rearrangement joins TRBV4-2 to TRBJ2-3; 12 positions agree with TRBD2. The CDR3 is 14 amino acids. Germline lookup yields CDR1 LGHNA and CDR2 YNFKEQ. Trimming removed 1 base from V and 15 bases from J; junction bases left unmatched: 8. DNA of the CDR3: TGTGCCAGCAGCCAAGGGACTAGCGGGAAAGAGGTTTATTTT. Translation gives CASSQGTSGKEVYF.

The V call is TRBV10-3, the J call TRBJ1-6; unclear D gene. In germline, CDR1 is ENHRY, CDR2 SYGVKD. V lost 7 bases and J 6 bases, leaving 10 bases between the germline ends. The CDR3 covers 13 residues. The CDR3 protein is CAITEVVNSPLHF. The CDR3 DNA sequence: TGTGCCATCACCGAGGTGGTTAATTCACCCCTCCACTTT.

For this clone: This sequence may be a read error, since a much larger clone differs from it by one base. The chain links TRBV5-6 to TRBJ2-3; tentative D call: TRBD1 (5 bases). Germline V gives CDR1 SGHDT, CDR2 YYEEEE. The CDR3 is 16 amino acids. This chain's CDR3 is CTSRDLGADSTDTQYF. The CDR3 region has the DNA TGTACCAGCAGGGATCTAGGAGCCGACAGCACAGATACGCAGTATTTT. Full variable domain (rest looked up from reference TRBV5-6 and TRBJ2-3): DAGVTQSPTHLIKTRGQQVTLRCSPKSGHDTVSWYQQALGQGPQFIFQYYEEEERQRGNFPDRFSGHQFPNYSSELNVNALLLGDSALYLCTSRDLGADSTDTQYFGPGTRLTVL.

CDR3 protein: CASSPRLVGRETQYF. The CDR3 coding sequence is TGTGCCAGCAGTCCCCGACTTGTAGGTCGGGAGACCCAGTACTTC. This chain uses TRBV28 with TRBJ2-5; D remains unclear. V dropped 5 bases and J dropped 5 bases, with 18 bases sitting between them. Germline assignment: CDR1 MDHEN and CDR2 SYDVKM. The CDR3 is made up of 15 amino acids.

Worth noting for this clone: At one of its ends the junction is not consistent with the germline gene, which may arise from a read error. The CDR3 region has the DNA TGCGCCAGCAGGCAAGGGGGTTGGGGTTCTGAAGCTTTCTTT. It encodes CASRQGGWGSEAFF. V gene TRBV4-1 combines with J gene TRBJ1-1; TRBD1 might be the D (6 bases). Germline CDR1 is MGHRA and CDR2 is YSYEKL. The CDR3 contains 14 residues.